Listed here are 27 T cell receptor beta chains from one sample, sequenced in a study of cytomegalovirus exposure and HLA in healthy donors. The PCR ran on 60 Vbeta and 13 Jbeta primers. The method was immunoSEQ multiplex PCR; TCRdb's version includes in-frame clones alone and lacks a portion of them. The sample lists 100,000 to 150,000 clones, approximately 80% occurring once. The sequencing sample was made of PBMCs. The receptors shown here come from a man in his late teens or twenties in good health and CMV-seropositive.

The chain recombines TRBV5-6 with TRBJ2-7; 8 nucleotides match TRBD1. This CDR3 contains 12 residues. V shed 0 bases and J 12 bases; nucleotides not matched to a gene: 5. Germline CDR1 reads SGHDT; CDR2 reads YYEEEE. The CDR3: CASSLGDRPLYF. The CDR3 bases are TGTGCCAGCAGCTTGGGGGACAGGCCCTTGTACTTC.

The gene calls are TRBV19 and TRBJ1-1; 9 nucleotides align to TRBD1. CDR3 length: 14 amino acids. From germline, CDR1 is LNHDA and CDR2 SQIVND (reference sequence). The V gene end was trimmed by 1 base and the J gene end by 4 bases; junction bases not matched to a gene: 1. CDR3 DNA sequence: TGTGCCAGTAGTATAGCGACAGGGGGCACTGAAGCTTTCTTT. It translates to CASSIATGGTEAFF.

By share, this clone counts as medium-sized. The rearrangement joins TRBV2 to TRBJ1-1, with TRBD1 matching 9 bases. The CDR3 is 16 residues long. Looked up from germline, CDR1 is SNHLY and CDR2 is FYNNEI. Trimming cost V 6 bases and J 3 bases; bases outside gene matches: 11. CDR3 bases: TGTGCCAGCAGACAACAGGGGGCTGTTCGGTACACTGAAGCTTTCTTT. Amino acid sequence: CASRQQGAVRYTEAFF.

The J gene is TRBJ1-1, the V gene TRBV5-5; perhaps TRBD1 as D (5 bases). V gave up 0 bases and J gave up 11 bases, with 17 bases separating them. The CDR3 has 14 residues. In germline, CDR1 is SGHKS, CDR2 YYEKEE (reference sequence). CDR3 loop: CASSLDAGQSRAFF. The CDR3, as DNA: TGTGCCAGCAGCTTGGATGCGGGGCAGTCAAGGGCTTTCTTT. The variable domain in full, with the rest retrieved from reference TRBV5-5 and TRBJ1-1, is DAGVTQSPTHLIKTRGQQVTLRCSPISGHKSVSWYQQVLGQGPQFIFQYYEKEERGRGNFPDRFSARQFPNYSSELNVNALLLGDSALYLCASSLDAGQSRAFFGQGTRLTVV.

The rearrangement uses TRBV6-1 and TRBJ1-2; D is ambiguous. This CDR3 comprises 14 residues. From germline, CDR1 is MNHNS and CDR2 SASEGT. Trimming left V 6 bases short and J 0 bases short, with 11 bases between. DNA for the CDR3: TGTGCCAGCAGAATCGGCGGAGCTAACTATGGCTACACCTTC. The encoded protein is CASRIGGANYGYTF.

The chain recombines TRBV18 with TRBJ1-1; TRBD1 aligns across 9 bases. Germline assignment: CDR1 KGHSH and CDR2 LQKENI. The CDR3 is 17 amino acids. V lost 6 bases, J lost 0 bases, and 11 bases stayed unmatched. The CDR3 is CASSPGTGFRVNTEAFF. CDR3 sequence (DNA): TGTGCCAGCTCCCCCGGGACAGGGTTTCGGGTGAACACTGAAGCTTTCTTT.

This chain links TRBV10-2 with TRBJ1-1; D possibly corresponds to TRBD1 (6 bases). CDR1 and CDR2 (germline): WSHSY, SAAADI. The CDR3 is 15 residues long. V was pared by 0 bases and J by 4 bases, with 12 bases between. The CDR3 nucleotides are TGCGCCAGCAGTGAGTCTACAGGGTGGCGCACTGAAGCTTTCTTT. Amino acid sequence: CASSESTGWRTEAFF.

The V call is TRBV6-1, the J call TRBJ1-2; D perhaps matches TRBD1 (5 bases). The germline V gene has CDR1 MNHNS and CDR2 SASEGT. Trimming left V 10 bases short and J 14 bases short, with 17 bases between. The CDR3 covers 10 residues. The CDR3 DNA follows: TGTGCCATCCTTGAAGGGGCAGGGACCTTC. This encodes CAILEGAGTF.

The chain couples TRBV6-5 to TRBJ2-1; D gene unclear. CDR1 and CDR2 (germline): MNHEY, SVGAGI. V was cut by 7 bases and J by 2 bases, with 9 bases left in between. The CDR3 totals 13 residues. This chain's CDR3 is CASTTRPYNEQFF. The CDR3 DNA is TGTGCCAGCACCACGCGGCCCTACAATGAGCAGTTCTTC.

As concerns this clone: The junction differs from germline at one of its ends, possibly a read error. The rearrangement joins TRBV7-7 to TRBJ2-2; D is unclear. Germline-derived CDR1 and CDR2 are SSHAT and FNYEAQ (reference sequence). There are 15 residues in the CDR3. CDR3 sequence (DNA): TGTGCTAGCAGCTTAGGATCTACGAACACCGGGGAGCTGTTTTTT. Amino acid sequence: CASSLGSTNTGELFF.

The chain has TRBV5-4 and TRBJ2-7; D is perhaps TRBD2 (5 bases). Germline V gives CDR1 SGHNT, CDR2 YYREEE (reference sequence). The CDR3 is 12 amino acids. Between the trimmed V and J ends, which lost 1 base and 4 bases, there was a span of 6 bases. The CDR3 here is CASSLWEYEQYF. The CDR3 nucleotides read TGTGCCAGCAGCTTGTGGGAGTACGAGCAGTACTTC.

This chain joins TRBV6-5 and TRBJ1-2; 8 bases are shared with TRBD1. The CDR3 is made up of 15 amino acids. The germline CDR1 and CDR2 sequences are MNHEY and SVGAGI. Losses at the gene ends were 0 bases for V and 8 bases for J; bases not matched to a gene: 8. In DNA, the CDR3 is TGTGCCAGCAGTTACTCCGGCCAGGGGGCGAGAGGCTACACCTTC. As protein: CASSYSGQGARGYTF.

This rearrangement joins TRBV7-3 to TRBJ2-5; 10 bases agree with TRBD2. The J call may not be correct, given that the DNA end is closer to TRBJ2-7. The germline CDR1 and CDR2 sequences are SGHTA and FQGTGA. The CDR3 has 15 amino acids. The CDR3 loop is CASSFSGRTSYEQYF. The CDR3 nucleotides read TGTGCCAGCAGCTTTAGCGGGAGGACCTCCTACGAGCAGTACTTC.

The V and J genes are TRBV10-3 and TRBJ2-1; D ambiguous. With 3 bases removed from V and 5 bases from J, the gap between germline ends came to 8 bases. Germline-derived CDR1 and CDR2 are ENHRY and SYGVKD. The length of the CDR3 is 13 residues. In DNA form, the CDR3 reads TGTGCCATCAGTGACGGTTTCGACAATGAGCAGTTCTTC. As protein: CAISDGFDNEQFF.

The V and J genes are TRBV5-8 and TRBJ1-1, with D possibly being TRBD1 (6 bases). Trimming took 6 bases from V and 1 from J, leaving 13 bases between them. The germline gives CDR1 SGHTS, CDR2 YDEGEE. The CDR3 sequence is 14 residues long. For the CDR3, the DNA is TGTGCCAGCATTCCGGGGGGGGCGAACACTGAAGCTTTCTTT. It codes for CASIPGGANTEAFF.

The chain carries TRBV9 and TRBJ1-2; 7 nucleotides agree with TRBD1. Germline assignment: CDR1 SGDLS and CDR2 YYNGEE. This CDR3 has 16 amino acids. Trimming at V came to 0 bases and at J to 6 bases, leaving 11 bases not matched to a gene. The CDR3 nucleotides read TGTGCCAGCAGCGTAGCTGACAGGGTAAGGGAAAATGGCTACACCTTC. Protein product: CASSVADRVRENGYTF.

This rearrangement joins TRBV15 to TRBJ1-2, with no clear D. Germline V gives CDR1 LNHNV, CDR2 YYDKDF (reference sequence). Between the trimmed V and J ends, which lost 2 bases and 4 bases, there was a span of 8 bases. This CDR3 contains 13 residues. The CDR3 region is CATSRRSFYGYTF. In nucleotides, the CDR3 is TGTGCCACCAGCAGAAGGAGCTTCTATGGCTACACCTTC.

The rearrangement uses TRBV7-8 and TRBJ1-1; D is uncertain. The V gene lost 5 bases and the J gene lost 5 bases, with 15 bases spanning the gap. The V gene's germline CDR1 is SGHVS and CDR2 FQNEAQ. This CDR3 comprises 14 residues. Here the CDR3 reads CASSPPPEATEAFF. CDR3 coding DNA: TGTGCCAGCAGCCCCCCACCAGAGGCTACTGAAGCTTTCTTT. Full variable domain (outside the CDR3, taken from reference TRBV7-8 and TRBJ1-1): GAGVSQSPRYKVAKRGQDVALRCDPISGHVSLFWYQQALGQGPEFLTYFQNEAQLDKSGLPSDRFFAERPEGSVSTLKIQRTQQEDSAVYLCASSPPPEATEAFFGQGTRLTVV.

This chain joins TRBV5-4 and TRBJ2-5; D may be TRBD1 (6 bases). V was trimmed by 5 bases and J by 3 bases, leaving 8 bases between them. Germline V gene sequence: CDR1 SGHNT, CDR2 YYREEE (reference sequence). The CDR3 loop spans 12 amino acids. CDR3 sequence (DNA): TGTGCCAGCAGGTCAGGGGAAGAGACCCAGTACTTC. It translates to CASRSGEETQYF. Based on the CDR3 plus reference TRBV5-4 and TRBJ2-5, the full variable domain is ETGVTQSPTHLIKTRGQQVTLRCSSQSGHNTVSWYQQALGQGPQFIFQYYREEENGRGNFPPRFSGLQFPNYSSELNVNALELDDSALYLCASRSGEETQYFGPGTRLLVL.

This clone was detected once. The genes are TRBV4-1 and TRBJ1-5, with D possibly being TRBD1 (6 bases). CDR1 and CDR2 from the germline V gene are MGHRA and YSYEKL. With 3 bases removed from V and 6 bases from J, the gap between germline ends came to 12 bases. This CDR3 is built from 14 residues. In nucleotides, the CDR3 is TGCGCCAGCAGCCATCTGACAGGTAGTCAGCCCCAGCATTTT. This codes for CASSHLTGSQPQHF.

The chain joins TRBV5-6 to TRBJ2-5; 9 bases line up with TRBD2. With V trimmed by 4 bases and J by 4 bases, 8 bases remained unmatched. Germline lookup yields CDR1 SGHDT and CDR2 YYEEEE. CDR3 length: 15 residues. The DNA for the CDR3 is TGTGCCAGCAGCCCCGGGACTAGCTCGGGAGAGACCCAGTACTTC. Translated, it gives CASSPGTSSGETQYF.

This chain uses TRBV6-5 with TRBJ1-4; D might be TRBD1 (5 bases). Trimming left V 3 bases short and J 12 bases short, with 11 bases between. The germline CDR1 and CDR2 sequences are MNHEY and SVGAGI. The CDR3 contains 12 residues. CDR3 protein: CASSYAGSELFF. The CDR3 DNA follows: TGTGCCAGCAGTTATGCAGGGTCGGAACTGTTTTTT.

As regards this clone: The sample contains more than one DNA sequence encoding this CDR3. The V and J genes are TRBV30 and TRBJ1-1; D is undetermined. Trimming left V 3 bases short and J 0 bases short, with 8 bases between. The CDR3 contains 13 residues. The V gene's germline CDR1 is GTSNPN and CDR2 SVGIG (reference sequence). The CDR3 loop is CAWSSGMNTEAFF. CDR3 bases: TGTGCCTGGAGCTCGGGGATGAACACTGAAGCTTTCTTT.

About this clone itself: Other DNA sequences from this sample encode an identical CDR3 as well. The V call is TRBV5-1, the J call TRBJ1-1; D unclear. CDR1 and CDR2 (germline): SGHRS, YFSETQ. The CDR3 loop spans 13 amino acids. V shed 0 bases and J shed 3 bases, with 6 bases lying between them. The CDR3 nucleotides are TGCGCCAGCAGCTTGGCGGGTGACACTGAAGCTTTCTTT. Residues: CASSLAGDTEAFF.

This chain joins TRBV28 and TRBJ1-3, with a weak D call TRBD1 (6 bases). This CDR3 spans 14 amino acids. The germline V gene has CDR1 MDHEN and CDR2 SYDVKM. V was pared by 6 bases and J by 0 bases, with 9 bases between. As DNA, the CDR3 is TGTGCCAGCAGCCCCAGGGGCTCTGGAAACACCATATATTTT. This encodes CASSPRGSGNTIYF.

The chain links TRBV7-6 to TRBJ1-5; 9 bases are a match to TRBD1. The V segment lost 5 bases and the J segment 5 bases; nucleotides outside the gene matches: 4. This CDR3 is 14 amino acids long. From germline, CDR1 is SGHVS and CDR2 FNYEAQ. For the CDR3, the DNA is TGTGCCAGCAGCAAAGGGACAGGGTATCAGCCCCAGCATTTT. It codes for CASSKGTGYQPQHF.

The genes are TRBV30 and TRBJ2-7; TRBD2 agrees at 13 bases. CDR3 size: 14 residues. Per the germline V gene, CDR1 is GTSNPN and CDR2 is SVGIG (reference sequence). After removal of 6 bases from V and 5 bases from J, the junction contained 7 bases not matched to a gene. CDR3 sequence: CACHTSGRAHEQYF. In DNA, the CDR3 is TGTGCCTGTCACACTAGCGGGAGGGCCCACGAGCAGTACTTC.